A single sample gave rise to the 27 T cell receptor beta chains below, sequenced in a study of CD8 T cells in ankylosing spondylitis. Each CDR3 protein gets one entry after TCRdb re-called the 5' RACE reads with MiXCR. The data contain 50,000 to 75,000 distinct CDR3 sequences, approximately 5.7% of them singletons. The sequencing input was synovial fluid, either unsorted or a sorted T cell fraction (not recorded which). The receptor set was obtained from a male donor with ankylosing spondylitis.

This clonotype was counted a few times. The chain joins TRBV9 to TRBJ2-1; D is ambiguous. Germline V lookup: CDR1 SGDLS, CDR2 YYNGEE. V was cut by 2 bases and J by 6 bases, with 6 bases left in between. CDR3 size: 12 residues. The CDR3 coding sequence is TGTGCCAGCAGCGTTTCTGTCAATGAGCAGTTCTTC. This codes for CASSVSVNEQFF.

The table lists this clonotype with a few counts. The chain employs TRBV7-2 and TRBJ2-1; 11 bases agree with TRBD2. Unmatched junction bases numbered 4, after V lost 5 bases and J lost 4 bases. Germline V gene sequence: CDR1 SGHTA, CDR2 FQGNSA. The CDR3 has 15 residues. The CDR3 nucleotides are TGTGCCAGCAGCAGGACTAGCGGGTTTTACAATGAGCAGTTCTTC. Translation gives CASSRTSGFYNEQFF.

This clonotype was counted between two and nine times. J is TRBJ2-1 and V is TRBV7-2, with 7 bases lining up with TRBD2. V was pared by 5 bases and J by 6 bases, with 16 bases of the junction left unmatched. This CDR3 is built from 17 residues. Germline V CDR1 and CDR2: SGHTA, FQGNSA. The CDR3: CASSPSIPAGVGNEQFF. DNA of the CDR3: TGTGCCAGCAGCCCCAGCATCCCGGCGGGAGTTGGCAATGAGCAGTTCTTC.

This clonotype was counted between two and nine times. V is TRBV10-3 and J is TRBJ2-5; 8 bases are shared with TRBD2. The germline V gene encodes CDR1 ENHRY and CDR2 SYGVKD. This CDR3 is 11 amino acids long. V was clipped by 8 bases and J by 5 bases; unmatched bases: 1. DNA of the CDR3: TGTGCCATCGCGGGAGGTGAGACCCAGTACTTC. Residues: CAIAGGETQYF.

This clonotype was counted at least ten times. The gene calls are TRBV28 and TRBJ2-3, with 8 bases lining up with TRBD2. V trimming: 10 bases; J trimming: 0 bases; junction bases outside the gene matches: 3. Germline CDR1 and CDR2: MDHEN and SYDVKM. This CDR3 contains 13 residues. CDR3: CATSSGSTDTQYF. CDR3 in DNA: TGTGCCACATCTAGCGGGAGCACAGATACGCAGTATTTT.

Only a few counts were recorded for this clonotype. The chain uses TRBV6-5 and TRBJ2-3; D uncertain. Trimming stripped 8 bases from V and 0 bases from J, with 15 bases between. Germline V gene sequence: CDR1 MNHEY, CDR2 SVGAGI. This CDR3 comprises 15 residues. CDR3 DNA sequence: TGTGCCAGCGTTTTGGGCAGCACTAGCACAGATACGCAGTATTTT. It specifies CASVLGSTSTDTQYF.

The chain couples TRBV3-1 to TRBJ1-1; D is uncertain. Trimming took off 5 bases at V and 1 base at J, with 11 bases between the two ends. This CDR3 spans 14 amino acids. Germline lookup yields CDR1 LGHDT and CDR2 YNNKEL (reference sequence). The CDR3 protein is CASSFGPGNTEAFF. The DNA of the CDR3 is TGTGCCAGCAGCTTTGGCCCAGGGAACACTGAAGCTTTCTTT.

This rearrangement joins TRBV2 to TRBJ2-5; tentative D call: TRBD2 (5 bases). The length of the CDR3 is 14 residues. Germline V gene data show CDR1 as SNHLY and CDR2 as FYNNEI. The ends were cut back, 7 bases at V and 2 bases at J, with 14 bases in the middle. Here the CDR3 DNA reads TGTGCCAGCACCGAGGGCCGGGTACAAGAGACCCAGTACTTC. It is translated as CASTEGRVQETQYF.

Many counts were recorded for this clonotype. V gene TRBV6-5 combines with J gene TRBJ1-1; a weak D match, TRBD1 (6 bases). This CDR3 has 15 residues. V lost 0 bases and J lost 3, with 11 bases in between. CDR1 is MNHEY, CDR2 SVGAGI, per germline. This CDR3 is CASSYSGGMDTEAFF. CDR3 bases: TGTGCCAGCAGTTACTCAGGGGGAATGGACACTGAAGCTTTCTTT.

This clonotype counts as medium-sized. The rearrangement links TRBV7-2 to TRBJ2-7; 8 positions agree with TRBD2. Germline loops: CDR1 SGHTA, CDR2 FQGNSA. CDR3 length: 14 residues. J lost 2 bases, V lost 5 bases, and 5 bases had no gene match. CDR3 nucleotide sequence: TGTGCCAGCAGCGCCCTAGCGGGTACCTACGAGCAGTACTTC. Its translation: CASSALAGTYEQYF.

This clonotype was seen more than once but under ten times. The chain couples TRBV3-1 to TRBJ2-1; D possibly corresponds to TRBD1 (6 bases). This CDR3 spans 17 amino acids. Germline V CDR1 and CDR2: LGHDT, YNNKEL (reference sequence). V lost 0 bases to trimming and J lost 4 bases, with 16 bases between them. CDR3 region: CASSQDWDTSGYNEQFF. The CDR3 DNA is TGTGCCAGCAGCCAAGATTGGGACACTTCAGGGTACAATGAGCAGTTCTTC.

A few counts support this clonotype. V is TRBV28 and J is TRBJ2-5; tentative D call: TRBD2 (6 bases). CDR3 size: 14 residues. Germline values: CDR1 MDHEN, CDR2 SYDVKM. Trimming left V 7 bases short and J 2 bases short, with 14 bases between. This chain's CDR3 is CASNPSGEQETQYF. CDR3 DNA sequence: TGTGCCAGCAACCCCTCGGGAGAACAAGAGACCCAGTACTTC.

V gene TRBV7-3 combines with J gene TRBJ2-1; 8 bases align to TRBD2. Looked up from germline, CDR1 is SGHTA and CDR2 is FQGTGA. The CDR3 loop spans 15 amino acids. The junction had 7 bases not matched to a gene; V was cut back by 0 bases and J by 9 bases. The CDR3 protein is CASSLTSGLAIEQFF. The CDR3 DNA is TGTGCCAGCAGCTTAACTTCTGGACTAGCAATTGAGCAGTTCTTC. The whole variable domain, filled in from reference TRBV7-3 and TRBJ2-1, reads GAGVSQTPSNKVTEKGKYVELRCDPISGHTALYWYRQSLGQGPEFLIYFQGTGAADDSGLPNDRFFAVRPEGSVSTLKIQRTERGDSAVYLCASSLTSGLAIEQFFGPGTRLTVL.

CDR3 loop: CASSFQGPLIKPQHF. CDR3 nucleotide sequence: TGTGCCAGCAGTTTCCAGGGCCCCTTAATCAAGCCCCAGCATTTT. The chain is built from TRBV28 and TRBJ1-5, with a possible D match to TRBD1 (5 bases). Germline V gives CDR1 MDHEN, CDR2 SYDVKM. This CDR3 region has 15 residues. The germline V and J ends were trimmed by 3 bases and 8 bases, with 17 bases remaining between them.

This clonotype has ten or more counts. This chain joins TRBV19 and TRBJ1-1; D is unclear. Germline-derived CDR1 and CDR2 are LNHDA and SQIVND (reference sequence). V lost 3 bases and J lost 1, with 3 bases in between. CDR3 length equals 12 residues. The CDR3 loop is CASSIWNTEAFF. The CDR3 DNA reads TGTGCCAGTAGTATTTGGAACACTGAAGCTTTCTTT.

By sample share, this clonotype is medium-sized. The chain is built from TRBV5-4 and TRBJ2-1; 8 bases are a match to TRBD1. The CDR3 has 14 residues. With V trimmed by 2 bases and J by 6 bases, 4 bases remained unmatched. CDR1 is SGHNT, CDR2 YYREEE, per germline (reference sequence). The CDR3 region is CASSFGQGSNEQFF. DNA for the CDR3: TGTGCCAGCAGCTTTGGACAGGGTAGCAATGAGCAGTTCTTC.

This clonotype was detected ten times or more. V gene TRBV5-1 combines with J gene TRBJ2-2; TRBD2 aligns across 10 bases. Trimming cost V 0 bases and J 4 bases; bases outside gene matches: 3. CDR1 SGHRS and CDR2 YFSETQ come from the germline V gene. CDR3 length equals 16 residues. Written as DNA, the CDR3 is TGCGCCAGCAGCTTGGAGGGACTAGCGACCACCGGGGAGCTGTTTTTT. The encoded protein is CASSLEGLATTGELFF.

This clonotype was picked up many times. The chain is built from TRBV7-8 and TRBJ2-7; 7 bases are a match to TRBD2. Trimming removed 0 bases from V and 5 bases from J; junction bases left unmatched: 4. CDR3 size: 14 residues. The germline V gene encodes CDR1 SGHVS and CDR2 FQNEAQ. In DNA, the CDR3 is TGTGCCAGCAGCTTAGCCCCCCGGGGGGACGAGCAGTACTTC. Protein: CASSLAPRGDEQYF.

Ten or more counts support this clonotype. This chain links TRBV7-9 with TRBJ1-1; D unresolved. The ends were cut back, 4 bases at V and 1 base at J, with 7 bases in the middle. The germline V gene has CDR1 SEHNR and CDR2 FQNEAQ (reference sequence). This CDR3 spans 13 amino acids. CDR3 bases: TGTGCCAGCAGCTCGCCAGCGAACACTGAAGCTTTCTTT. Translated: CASSSPANTEAFF.

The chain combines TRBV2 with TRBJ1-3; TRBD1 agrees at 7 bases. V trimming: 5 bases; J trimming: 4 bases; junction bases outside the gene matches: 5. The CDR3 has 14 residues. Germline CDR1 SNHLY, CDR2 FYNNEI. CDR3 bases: TGTGCCAGCAGTCCGACAGGGTCCGGAAACACCATATATTTT. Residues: CASSPTGSGNTIYF.

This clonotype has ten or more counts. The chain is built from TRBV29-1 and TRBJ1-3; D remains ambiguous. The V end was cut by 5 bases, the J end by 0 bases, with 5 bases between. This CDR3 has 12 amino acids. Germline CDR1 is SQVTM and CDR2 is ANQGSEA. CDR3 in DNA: TGCAGCGTTTTCAGCTCTGGAAACACCATATATTTT. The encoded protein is CSVFSSGNTIYF.

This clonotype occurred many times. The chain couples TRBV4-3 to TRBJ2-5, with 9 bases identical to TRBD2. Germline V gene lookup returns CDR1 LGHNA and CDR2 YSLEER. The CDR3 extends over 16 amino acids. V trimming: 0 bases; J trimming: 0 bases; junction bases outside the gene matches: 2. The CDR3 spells CASSQESGGYQETQYF. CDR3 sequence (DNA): TGCGCCAGCAGCCAAGAAAGCGGGGGGTACCAAGAGACCCAGTACTTC.

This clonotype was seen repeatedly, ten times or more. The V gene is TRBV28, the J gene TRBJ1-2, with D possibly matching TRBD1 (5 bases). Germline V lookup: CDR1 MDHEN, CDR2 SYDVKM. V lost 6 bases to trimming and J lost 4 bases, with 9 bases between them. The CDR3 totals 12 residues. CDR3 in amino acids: CASRSGGYGYTF. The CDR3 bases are TGTGCCAGCAGGTCTGGGGGCTATGGCTACACCTTC.

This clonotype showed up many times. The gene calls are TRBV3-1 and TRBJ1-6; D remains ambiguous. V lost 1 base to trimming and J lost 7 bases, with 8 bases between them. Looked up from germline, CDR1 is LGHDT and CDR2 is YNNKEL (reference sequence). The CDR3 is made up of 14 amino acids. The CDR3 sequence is CASSQGDLNSPLHF. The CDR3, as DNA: TGTGCCAGCAGCCAAGGCGACTTAAATTCACCCCTCCACTTT. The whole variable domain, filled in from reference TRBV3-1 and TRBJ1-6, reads DTAVSQTPKYLVTQMGNDKSIKCEQNLGHDTMYWYKQDSKKFLKIMFSYNNKELIINETVPNRFSPKSPDKAHLNLHINSLELGDSAVYFCASSQGDLNSPLHFGNGTRLTVT.

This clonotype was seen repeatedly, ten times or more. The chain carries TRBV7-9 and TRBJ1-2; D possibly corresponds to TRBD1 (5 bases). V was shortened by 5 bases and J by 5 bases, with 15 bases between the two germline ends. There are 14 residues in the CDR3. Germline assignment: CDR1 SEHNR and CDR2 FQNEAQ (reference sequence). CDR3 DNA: TGTGCCAGCAGCCAGGGTAACAGTCATTATGGCTACACCTTC. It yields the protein CASSQGNSHYGYTF.

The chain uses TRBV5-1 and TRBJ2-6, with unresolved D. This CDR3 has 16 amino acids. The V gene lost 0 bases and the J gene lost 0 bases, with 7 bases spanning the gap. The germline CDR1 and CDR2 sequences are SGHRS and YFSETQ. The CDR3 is CASSLGRYSGANVLTF. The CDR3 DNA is TGCGCCAGCAGCTTGGGGCGCTACTCTGGGGCCAACGTCCTGACTTTC.

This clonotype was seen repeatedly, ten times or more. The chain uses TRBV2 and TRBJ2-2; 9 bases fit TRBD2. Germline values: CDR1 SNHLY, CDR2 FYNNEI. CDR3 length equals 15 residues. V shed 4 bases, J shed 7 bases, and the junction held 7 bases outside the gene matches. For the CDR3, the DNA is TGTGCCAGCAGTGTCGGTAGCGGGAGAGTCGGGGAGCTGTTTTTT. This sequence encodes CASSVGSGRVGELFF. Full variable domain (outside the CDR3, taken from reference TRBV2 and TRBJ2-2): EPEVTQTPSHQVTQMGQEVILRCVPISNHLYFYWYRQILGQKVEFLVSFYNNEISEKSEIFDDQFSVERPDGSNFTLKIRSTKLEDSAMYFCASSVGSGRVGELFFGEGSRLTVL.